Listed below are T cell receptor beta chains from one sample, sequenced in a study of PD-1 blockade in classical Hodgkin lymphoma. Clones were read by immunoSEQ multiplex PCR, and TCRdb kept only the in-frame ones, dropping some. This sample carries approximately 26,000 clones, about three quarters of them seen once, and the ten largest clones take about 8%. Sequenced here: peripheral blood mononuclear cells (PBMCs), sampled before the second cycle of nivolumab. The receptors stem from a human donor with classical Hodgkin lymphoma. CDR3s include the opening cysteine and the closing phenylalanine or tryptophan. Each record gives: D gene, J gene, clone size, V gene, CDR3 DNA, CDR3 protein. A D gene is named only where the DNA matches it firmly. A row's size may be missing; if present it is once, few, many or a size class.

d_gene: -
j_gene: TRBJ2-7
abundance: -
v_gene: TRBV14
CDR3nt: TGTGCCAGCAGCCAAGACGACTGGTACGCCAACGAGCAGTACTTC
CDR3aa: CASSQDDWYANEQYF

d_gene: TRBD1
j_gene: TRBJ2-7
abundance: few
v_gene: TRBV5-8
CDR3nt: TGTGCCAGCAGCCAACTTCGCGACAGGGGGCGGTACGAGCAGTACTTC
CDR3aa: CASSQLRDRGRYEQYF

d_gene: TRBD1
j_gene: TRBJ2-7
abundance: -
v_gene: TRBV10-2
CDR3nt: TGCGCCAGCAGTGAGGCGGACAGGTCTTACGAGCAGTACTTC
CDR3aa: CASSEADRSYEQYF

d_gene: TRBD2
j_gene: TRBJ2-1
abundance: -
v_gene: TRBV10-3
CDR3nt: TGTGCCATCAGAGAGCGGGGAGCCCTCACGGCGCACAATGAGCAGTTCTTC
CDR3aa: CAIRERGALTAHNEQFF

d_gene: -
j_gene: TRBJ1-3
abundance: once
v_gene: TRBV19
CDR3nt: TGTGCCAGTAGTTTCAGGGTGTGGATTCAGAGCTCTGGAAACACCATATATTTT
CDR3aa: CASSFRVWIQSSGNTIYF

d_gene: TRBD2
j_gene: TRBJ2-3
abundance: -
v_gene: TRBV10-3
CDR3nt: TGTGCCATCAGTGAGACTAGCGGATGGAGGGGCAGCACAGATACGCAGTATTTT
CDR3aa: CAISETSGWRGSTDTQYF

d_gene: -
j_gene: TRBJ2-2
abundance: -
v_gene: TRBV7-2
CDR3nt: TGTGCCAGCAGTACAGGGTTCCGGGAGCTGTTTTTT
CDR3aa: CASSTGFRELFF

d_gene: TRBD1
j_gene: TRBJ2-7
abundance: -
v_gene: TRBV6-1
CDR3nt: TGTGCCAGCAGCAGGACAGGGATGTACGAGCAGTACTTC
CDR3aa: CASSRTGMYEQYF

d_gene: -
j_gene: TRBJ2-3
abundance: -
v_gene: TRBV6-5
CDR3nt: TGTGCCATCTCCGGGACTTATCCGGGTACGCAGTATTTT
CDR3aa: CAISGTYPGTQYF

d_gene: -
j_gene: TRBJ2-5
abundance: -
v_gene: TRBV19
CDR3nt: TGTGCCAGTAGTATCGGGAGAGTTCAAGAGACCCAGTACTTC
CDR3aa: CASSIGRVQETQYF

d_gene: -
j_gene: TRBJ2-7
abundance: few
v_gene: TRBV11-2
CDR3nt: TGTGCCAGCAGCTTCAGGAAACTCTACGAGCAGTACTTC
CDR3aa: CASSFRKLYEQYF

d_gene: -
j_gene: TRBJ1-5
abundance: -
v_gene: TRBV19
CDR3nt: TGTGCCAGTAGATCGATGGGAGGATATAGCAATCAGCCCCAGCATTTT
CDR3aa: CASRSMGGYSNQPQHF

d_gene: -
j_gene: TRBJ1-2
abundance: -
v_gene: TRBV11-3
CDR3nt: TGTGCCAGCAGCTTAGATTCGCAGGGCGGCTATGGCTACACCTTC
CDR3aa: CASSLDSQGGYGYTF

d_gene: -
j_gene: TRBJ1-2
abundance: -
v_gene: TRBV6-5
CDR3nt: TGTGCCAGCAGTTATGGGTCCGGCTACACCTTC
CDR3aa: CASSYGSGYTF

d_gene: -
j_gene: TRBJ1-4
abundance: few
v_gene: TRBV7-6
CDR3nt: TGTGCCAGCAGCTCCCTCTCTGGGGCTAATGAAAAACTGTTTTTT
CDR3aa: CASSSLSGANEKLFF

d_gene: -
j_gene: TRBJ2-1
abundance: -
v_gene: TRBV7-8
CDR3nt: TGTGCCAGCAGCTTAGGGTCAGGGGCCACCTACAATGAGCAGTTCTTC
CDR3aa: CASSLGSGATYNEQFF

d_gene: TRBD1
j_gene: TRBJ2-3
abundance: -
v_gene: TRBV7-2
CDR3nt: TGTGCCAGCAGATCGCACCAACCGGGACAGTTCACAGATACGCAGTATTTT
CDR3aa: CASRSHQPGQFTDTQYF

d_gene: -
j_gene: TRBJ2-1
abundance: -
v_gene: TRBV7-9
CDR3nt: TGTGCCAGCAGCCCTCCCCCCCGTCTAGCGATCTACAATGAGCAGTTCTTC
CDR3aa: CASSPPPRLAIYNEQFF

d_gene: TRBD2
j_gene: TRBJ2-2
abundance: -
v_gene: TRBV4-2
CDR3nt: TGTGCCAGCAGCCAGGAGGAGCCCGGGACTAGCGGGAGGGGTAACACCGGGGAGCTGTTTTTT
CDR3aa: CASSQEEPGTSGRGNTGELFF

d_gene: -
j_gene: TRBJ2-5
abundance: -
v_gene: TRBV5-8
CDR3nt: TGTGCCAGCACCTGGGGGGATCAAGAGACCCAGTACTTC
CDR3aa: CASTWGDQETQYF

d_gene: -
j_gene: TRBJ2-1
abundance: -
v_gene: TRBV5-6
CDR3nt: TGTGCCAGCAGCTTGTGGGGTCTGATCAATGAGCAGTTCTTC
CDR3aa: CASSLWGLINEQFF

d_gene: -
j_gene: TRBJ1-2
abundance: -
v_gene: TRBV5-4
CDR3nt: TGTGCCAGCAGCCCAGACGGGCGTCAATATGGCTACACCTTC
CDR3aa: CASSPDGRQYGYTF

d_gene: TRBD2
j_gene: TRBJ2-7
abundance: -
v_gene: TRBV6-1
CDR3nt: TGTGCCAGCTTCCCGGGGGGGGATACCTACGAGCAGTACTTC
CDR3aa: CASFPGGDTYEQYF

d_gene: -
j_gene: TRBJ1-1
abundance: -
v_gene: TRBV6-5
CDR3nt: TGTGCCAGCAGTTACAGGGCAAACCTCAACACTGAAGCTTTCTTT
CDR3aa: CASSYRANLNTEAFF

d_gene: -
j_gene: TRBJ1-2
abundance: once
v_gene: TRBV9
CDR3nt: TGTGCCAGCAGCGCCGGGACGGCTTACTATGGCTACACCTTC
CDR3aa: CASSAGTAYYGYTF

d_gene: -
j_gene: TRBJ1-3
abundance: -
v_gene: TRBV7-9
CDR3nt: TGTGCCAGCAGCAAGACCCGGGGGGCAGGTGGAAACACCATATATTTT
CDR3aa: CASSKTRGAGGNTIYF

d_gene: -
j_gene: TRBJ2-1
abundance: -
v_gene: TRBV10-2
CDR3nt: TGCGCCAGCAACCAGATCGCCGGGACCCACAATGAGCAGTTCTTC
CDR3aa: CASNQIAGTHNEQFF

d_gene: -
j_gene: TRBJ1-1
abundance: -
v_gene: TRBV30
CDR3nt: TGTGCCTGCGACCAGGGGTGGGCCACTGAAGCTTTCTTT
CDR3aa: CACDQGWATEAFF

d_gene: -
j_gene: TRBJ2-7
abundance: -
v_gene: TRBV7-3
CDR3nt: TGTGCCAGCAGCTTAACGGCACTTACAGGGAGGTACGAGCAGTACTTC
CDR3aa: CASSLTALTGRYEQYF

d_gene: -
j_gene: TRBJ1-3
abundance: -
v_gene: TRBV10-3
CDR3nt: TGTGCCATCAGGAGGGACGGGAGCTCTGGAAACACCATATATTTT
CDR3aa: CAIRRDGSSGNTIYF

d_gene: TRBD1
j_gene: TRBJ2-3
abundance: -
v_gene: TRBV10-2
CDR3nt: TGCGCCAGCCGGACAGGGGACGGAGATACGCAGTATTTT
CDR3aa: CASRTGDGDTQYF

d_gene: -
j_gene: TRBJ1-4
abundance: -
v_gene: TRBV4-2
CDR3nt: TGTGCCAGCAGCCAGGGTAATGAAAAACTGTTTTTT
CDR3aa: CASSQGNEKLFF

d_gene: -
j_gene: TRBJ2-7
abundance: -
v_gene: TRBV14
CDR3nt: TGTGCCAGCAGCCAACGTGGAGGAGGGAACGAGCAGTACTTC
CDR3aa: CASSQRGGGNEQYF

d_gene: TRBD1
j_gene: TRBJ2-7
abundance: once
v_gene: TRBV28
CDR3nt: TGTGCCAGCAACTCCGGGACAGGGGGCAGCTACGAGCAGTACTTC
CDR3aa: CASNSGTGGSYEQYF

d_gene: -
j_gene: TRBJ1-4
abundance: -
v_gene: TRBV5-1
CDR3nt: TGCGCCAGCAGCATCGGGGTGGGGAGTGAAAAACTGTTTTTT
CDR3aa: CASSIGVGSEKLFF

d_gene: TRBD1
j_gene: TRBJ2-7
abundance: -
v_gene: TRBV28
CDR3nt: TGTGCCAGCCAAAACAGGGGTTTGAACGAGCAGTACTTC
CDR3aa: CASQNRGLNEQYF

d_gene: TRBD2
j_gene: TRBJ2-1
abundance: few
v_gene: TRBV27
CDR3nt: TGTGCCAGCAGCCACCGAATGGCGGGAGCCTACAATGAGCAGTTCTTC
CDR3aa: CASSHRMAGAYNEQFF

d_gene: TRBD1
j_gene: TRBJ1-3
abundance: -
v_gene: TRBV19
CDR3nt: TGTGCCAGTACCAGAGGGACAGTTACTGGCAACACCATATATTTT
CDR3aa: CASTRGTVTGNTIYF

d_gene: -
j_gene: TRBJ1-2
abundance: few
v_gene: TRBV5-1
CDR3nt: TGCGCCAGCAGCTTGGACGCGAGCGGCTACACCTTC
CDR3aa: CASSLDASGYTF

d_gene: TRBD2
j_gene: TRBJ2-2
abundance: -
v_gene: TRBV7-3
CDR3nt: TGTGCCAGCAGCCCCGGTGGCGGGGGGAACACCGGGGAGCTGTTTTTT
CDR3aa: CASSPGGGGNTGELFF

d_gene: -
j_gene: TRBJ2-3
abundance: -
v_gene: TRBV2
CDR3nt: TGTGCCAGCAGTGGGGTCTCGGGGGGCGAAAACACAGATACGCAGTATTTT
CDR3aa: CASSGVSGGENTDTQYF

d_gene: TRBD2
j_gene: TRBJ2-5
abundance: -
v_gene: TRBV28
CDR3nt: TGTGCCAGCAGTTTTGGCGGGAGGGTTCAAGAGACCCAGTACTTC
CDR3aa: CASSFGGRVQETQYF

d_gene: -
j_gene: TRBJ2-7
abundance: -
v_gene: TRBV5-6
CDR3nt: TGTGCCAGCAGCTCAACCGGACAGCTTAGGCCCTACGAGCAGTACTTC
CDR3aa: CASSSTGQLRPYEQYF

d_gene: TRBD1
j_gene: TRBJ2-3
abundance: -
v_gene: TRBV5-1
CDR3nt: TGCGCCAGCAGTCGAACAGGGGGCGGCACAGATACGCAGTATTTT
CDR3aa: CASSRTGGGTDTQYF

d_gene: -
j_gene: TRBJ2-7
abundance: -
v_gene: TRBV30
CDR3nt: TGTGCCTGGAGAGACCCAGCCGACGAGCAGTACTTC
CDR3aa: CAWRDPADEQYF

d_gene: TRBD2
j_gene: TRBJ2-1
abundance: -
v_gene: TRBV27
CDR3nt: TGTGCCAGCAGTCGAACTAGCGTGTACAATGAGCAGTTCTTC
CDR3aa: CASSRTSVYNEQFF

d_gene: -
j_gene: TRBJ2-7
abundance: -
v_gene: TRBV11-2
CDR3nt: TGTGCCAGCAGCCGGGGGGCGGGGGCAACCTACGAGCAGTACTTC
CDR3aa: CASSRGAGATYEQYF